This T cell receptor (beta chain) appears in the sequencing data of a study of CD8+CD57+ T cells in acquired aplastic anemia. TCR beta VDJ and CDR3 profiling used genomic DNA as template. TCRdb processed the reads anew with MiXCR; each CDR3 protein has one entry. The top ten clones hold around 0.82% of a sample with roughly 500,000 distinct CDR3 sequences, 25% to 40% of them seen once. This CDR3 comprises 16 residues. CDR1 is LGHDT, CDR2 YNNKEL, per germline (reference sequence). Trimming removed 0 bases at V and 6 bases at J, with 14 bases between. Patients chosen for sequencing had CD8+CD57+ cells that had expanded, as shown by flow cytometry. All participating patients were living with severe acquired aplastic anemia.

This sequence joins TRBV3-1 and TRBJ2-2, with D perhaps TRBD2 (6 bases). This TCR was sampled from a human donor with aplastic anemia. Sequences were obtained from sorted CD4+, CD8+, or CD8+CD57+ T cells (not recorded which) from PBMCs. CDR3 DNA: TGTGCCAGCAGCCAAGATCCGGCTAGGAGGGCCGGGGAGCTGTTTTTT. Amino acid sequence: CASSQDPARRAGELFF.